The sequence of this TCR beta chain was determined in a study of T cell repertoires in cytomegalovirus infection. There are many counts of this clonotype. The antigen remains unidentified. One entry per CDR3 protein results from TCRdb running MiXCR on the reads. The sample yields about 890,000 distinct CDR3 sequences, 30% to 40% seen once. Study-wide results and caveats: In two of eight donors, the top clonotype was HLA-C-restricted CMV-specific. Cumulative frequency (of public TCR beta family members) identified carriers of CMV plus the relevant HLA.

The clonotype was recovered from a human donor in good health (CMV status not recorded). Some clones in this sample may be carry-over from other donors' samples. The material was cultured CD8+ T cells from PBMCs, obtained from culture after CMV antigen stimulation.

CDR3 DNA: TGTGCCAGCAGCTCGACAGGGGGCGGCACAGATACGCAGTATTTT. This sequence encodes CASSSTGGGTDTQYF. The chain combines TRBV11-2 with TRBJ2-3, with 10 bases lining up with TRBD1. Germline CDR1 is SGHAT and CDR2 is FQNNGV. This CDR3 contains 15 residues. Trimming took 4 bases from V and 1 from J; bases not matched to a gene: 2.